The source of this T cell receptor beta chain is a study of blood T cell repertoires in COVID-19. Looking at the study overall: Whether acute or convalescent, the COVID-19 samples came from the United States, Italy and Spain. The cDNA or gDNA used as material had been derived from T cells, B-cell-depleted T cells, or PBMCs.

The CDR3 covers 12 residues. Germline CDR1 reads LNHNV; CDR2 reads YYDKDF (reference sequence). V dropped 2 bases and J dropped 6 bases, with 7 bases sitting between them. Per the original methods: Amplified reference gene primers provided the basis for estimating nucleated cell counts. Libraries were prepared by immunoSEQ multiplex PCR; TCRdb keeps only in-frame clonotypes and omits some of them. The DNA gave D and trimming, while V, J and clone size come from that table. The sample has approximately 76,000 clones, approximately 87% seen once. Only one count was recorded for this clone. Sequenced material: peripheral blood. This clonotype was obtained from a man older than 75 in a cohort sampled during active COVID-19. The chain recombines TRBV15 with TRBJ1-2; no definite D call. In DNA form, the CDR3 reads TGTGCCACCAGCAGAAACGGGAATGGCTACACCTTC. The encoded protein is CATSRNGNGYTF.